The TCR beta chain under discussion was sequenced for a study of T cells in Graves' hyperthyroidism and ophthalmopathy. General study points: Most clonotypes expanded in the thyroid (above 0.001) were also present in blood. A model of 13 V-J pairs discriminated ophthalmopathy from stable hyperthyroidism.

Germline V lookup: CDR1 MNHNS, CDR2 SASEGT. This CDR3 is built from 15 residues. V lost 3 bases to trimming and J lost 6 bases, with 15 bases between them. The sample holds many counts of this clonotype. Antigen unknown. Newly diagnosed hyperthyroidism, duration under 2 months, in patients aged 18 to 65. At first hyperthyroidism diagnosis, before any ophthalmopathy symptoms, the blood sample was collected. The investigators amplified TCR beta CDR3 regions from RNA transcripts. HTBI primers were used for first-round RT-PCR of the TCR CDR3. TCRdb called the multiplex PCR reads again in MiXCR, with one record for every CDR3 protein. The repertoire has some 600,000 distinct CDR3 sequences, more than 11% of them found once; the top ten carry almost 6%.

Source material: blood. The clonotype originates from a woman in her thirties with Graves' hyperthyroidism that later progressed to Graves' ophthalmopathy. The chain links TRBV6-1 to TRBJ2-1; D call uncertain. The CDR3 DNA is TGTGCCAGCAGTGAGGGTCTAGAAACTTTCAATGAGCAGTTCTTC. This gives the protein CASSEGLETFNEQFF.